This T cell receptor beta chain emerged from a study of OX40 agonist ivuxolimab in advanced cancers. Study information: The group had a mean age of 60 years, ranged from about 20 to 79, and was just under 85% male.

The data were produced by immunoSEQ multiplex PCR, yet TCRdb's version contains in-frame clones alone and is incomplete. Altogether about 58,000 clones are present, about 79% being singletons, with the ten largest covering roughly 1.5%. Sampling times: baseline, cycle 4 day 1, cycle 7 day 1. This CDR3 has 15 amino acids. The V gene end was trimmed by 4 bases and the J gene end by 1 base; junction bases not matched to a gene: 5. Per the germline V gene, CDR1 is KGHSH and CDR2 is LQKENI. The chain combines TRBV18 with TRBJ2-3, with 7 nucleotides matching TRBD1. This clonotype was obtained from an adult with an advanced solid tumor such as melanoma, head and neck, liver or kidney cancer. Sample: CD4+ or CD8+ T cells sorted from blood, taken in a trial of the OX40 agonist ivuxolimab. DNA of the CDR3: TGTGCCAGCTCACACGACAGGGACCGCACAGATACGCAGTATTTT. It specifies CASSHDRDRTDTQYF.